This T cell receptor (beta chain) was identified in a study of human T cells and chemical hapten exposure. Study in general: The patients, most of them female, presented with alopecia areata, totalis or universalis.

On this clonotype itself: What it binds is not known. An end of the junction differs from the germline gene, which may be a read error.

Source study methods: Sequenced samples showed a median of roughly 99,000 TCRs each, with counts running from around 25,000 to 690,000. TCRdb passed the RACE reads through MiXCR, listing each CDR3 protein once. What appears here as the V and J calls and clone size reflects TCRdb's work, not the paper's. The data hold under 50,000 distinct CDR3 sequences, with roughly 9.5% observed a single time. Time point specified: patch test 3, about 24 weeks after DPC sensitization. Treatment meaning: therapeutic diphenylcyclopropenone sensitization with weekly scalp DPC. Whole blood, unfractionated, served as the material for total RNA extraction. Every donor had alopecia and was 18 to 70 years old; all were suitable for DPC. CDR1 and CDR2 (germline): ENHRY, SYGVKD. This CDR3 has 14 amino acids. Notes on the study in general: Unchanged with DPC sensitization were TCRs above 1 in 1000 frequency.

The rearrangement links TRBV10-3 to TRBJ1-5, with 7 bases identical to TRBD1. Sequencing used whole blood, obtained in connection with sensitization to the hapten diphenylcyclopropenone (DPC). This sequence originates from a middle-aged man with alopecia areata. Some clones in this sample may be carry-over from other donors' samples. DNA for the CDR3: TGTGCCATCGGTGACGCGACAGGGTTCAAGCCCCAGCATTTT. It is translated as CAIGDATGFKPQHF.